The following is a T cell receptor beta chain sequence with its context. This CDR3 comprises 14 residues. CDR1 and CDR2 from the germline V gene are MNHEY and SVGAGI. The V gene lost 3 bases and the J gene lost 12 bases, with 18 bases spanning the gap. The sample is drawn from a study of blood T cells in healthy people across ages. For the second PCR, which ran for roughly 6 to 12 cycles, a sample-barcoded 5' primer and a J-beta primer mix were used. TCRdb reanalysed the 5' RACE reads using MiXCR and keeps one entry per CDR3 protein. This table holds about 1.5 million distinct CDR3 sequences, about 42% found once.

The sequence came from a woman in her late teens or twenties in good health. Sequenced: blood. The rearrangement links TRBV6-5 to TRBJ2-1, with TRBD1 as a possible D gene (5 bases). Here the CDR3 reads CASSYSGAVQGQFF. CDR3 DNA: TGTGCCAGCAGTTATTCGGGTGCCGTCCAGGGGCAGTTCTTC.